The 6 T cell receptor beta chains below all came from one sample that was sequenced in a study of blood T cell repertoires in COVID-19. The method was immunoSEQ multiplex PCR; TCRdb's version includes in-frame clones alone and lacks a portion of them. The table includes around 30,000 clones, 70% to 85% detected once. The sequenced material came from peripheral blood. The receptors derive from a human donor in a cohort sampled during active COVID-19.

The CDR3 DNA is TGTGCCAGCAGCTGGACTAGCGGGGTAACAGATACGCAGTATTTT. Translated, it gives CASSWTSGVTDTQYF. V gene TRBV5-4 combines with J gene TRBJ2-3; 12 positions agree with TRBD2. Trimming at V came to 3 bases and at J to 3 bases, leaving 2 bases not matched to a gene. Germline V gene sequence: CDR1 SGHNT, CDR2 YYREEE (reference sequence). This CDR3 has 15 residues.

This clone was picked up one time. This chain links TRBV7-2 with TRBJ1-2; a possible D gene is TRBD1 (6 bases). This CDR3 has 12 residues. Germline V gene data show CDR1 as SGHTA and CDR2 as FQGNSA. V was clipped by 6 bases and J by 6 bases, with 11 bases between them. In nucleotides, the CDR3 is TGTGCCAGCAGGGCAGGGGTAAATGGCTACACCTTC. Translation gives CASRAGVNGYTF.

This clone has more than one count but fewer than ten. CDR3 amino acids: CASSLRQQNTEAFF. DNA of the CDR3: TGTGCCAGCAGTTTAAGACAGCAGAACACTGAAGCTTTCTTT. V and J are TRBV28 and TRBJ1-1; TRBD1 might be the D (5 bases). The CDR3 consists of 14 residues. Germline V gene sequence: CDR1 MDHEN, CDR2 SYDVKM. The V and J ends lost 2 bases and 1 base respectively, with 8 bases between them.

The chain links TRBV14 to TRBJ1-1; D gene uncertain. Germline CDR1 SGHDN, CDR2 FVKESK. The V gene lost 2 bases and the J gene lost 5 bases, with 3 bases spanning the gap. The CDR3 runs 11 residues. The CDR3 spells CASSQYTEAFF. The CDR3 nucleotides are TGTGCCAGCAGCCAATATACTGAAGCTTTCTTT.

The CDR3: CASSPASGTEETQYF. For the CDR3, the DNA is TGTGCCAGCTCACCTGCCTCCGGGACAGAAGAGACCCAGTACTTC. The chain has TRBV18 and TRBJ2-5, with 7 bases fitting TRBD1. The CDR3 runs 15 residues. Trimming at V came to 3 bases and at J to 3 bases, leaving 7 bases not matched to a gene. The V gene's germline CDR1 is KGHSH and CDR2 LQKENI.

The chain has TRBV5-5 and TRBJ2-1, with no clear D. Germline V CDR1 and CDR2: SGHKS, YYEKEE (reference sequence). Trimming took 4 bases from V and 5 from J, leaving 16 bases between them. The CDR3 has 15 amino acids. The CDR3 loop reads CASSMYTAGNNEQFF. The CDR3 bases are TGTGCCAGCAGCATGTACACGGCAGGAAACAATGAGCAGTTCTTC.